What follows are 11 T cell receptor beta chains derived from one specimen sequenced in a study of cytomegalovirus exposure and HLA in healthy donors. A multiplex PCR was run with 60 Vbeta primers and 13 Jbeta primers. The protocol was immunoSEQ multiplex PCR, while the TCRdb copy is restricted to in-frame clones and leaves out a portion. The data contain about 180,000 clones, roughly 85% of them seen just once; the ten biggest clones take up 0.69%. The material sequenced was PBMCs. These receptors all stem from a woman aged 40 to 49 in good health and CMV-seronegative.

The CDR3 protein is CAWSEAFNEQFF. The DNA for the CDR3 is TGTGCCTGGAGCGAGGCGTTTAATGAGCAGTTCTTC. This chain uses TRBV30 with TRBJ2-1, with D uncertain. The V end was cut by 3 bases, the J end by 7 bases, with 10 bases between. This CDR3 comprises 12 residues. Germline values: CDR1 GTSNPN, CDR2 SVGIG (reference sequence).

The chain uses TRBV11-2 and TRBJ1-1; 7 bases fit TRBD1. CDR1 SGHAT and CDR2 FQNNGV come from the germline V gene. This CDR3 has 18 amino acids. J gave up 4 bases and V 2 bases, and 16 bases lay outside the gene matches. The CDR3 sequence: CASSLKGASGRLGTEAFF. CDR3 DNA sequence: TGTGCCAGCAGCTTAAAGGGGGCGTCAGGGCGGTTGGGCACTGAAGCTTTCTTT. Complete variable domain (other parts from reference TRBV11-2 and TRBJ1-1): EAGVAQSPRYKIIEKRQSVAFWCNPISGHATLYWYQQILGQGPKLLIQFQNNGVVDDSQLPKDRFSAERLKGVDSTLKIQPAKLEDSAVYLCASSLKGASGRLGTEAFFGQGTRLTVV.

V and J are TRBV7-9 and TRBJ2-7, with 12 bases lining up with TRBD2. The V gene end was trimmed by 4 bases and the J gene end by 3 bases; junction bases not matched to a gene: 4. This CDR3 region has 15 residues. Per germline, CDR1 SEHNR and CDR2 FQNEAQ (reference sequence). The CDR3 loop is CASSSRLAGDYEQYF. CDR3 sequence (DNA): TGTGCCAGCAGCTCTCGACTAGCGGGAGACTACGAGCAGTACTTC.

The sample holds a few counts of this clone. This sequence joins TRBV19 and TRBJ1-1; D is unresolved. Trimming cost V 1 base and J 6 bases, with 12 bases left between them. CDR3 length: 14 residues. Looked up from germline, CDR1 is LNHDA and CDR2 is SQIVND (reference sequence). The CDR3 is CASSIVGREPEAFF. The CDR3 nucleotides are TGTGCCAGTAGTATAGTAGGGAGGGAGCCTGAAGCTTTCTTT.

CDR3 sequence (DNA): TGTGCCAGCAGCCGGAGTGAGGGGGTTTACAATGAGCAGTTCTTC. Its protein is CASSRSEGVYNEQFF. The chain couples TRBV7-3 to TRBJ2-1; D might be TRBD1 (6 bases). The CDR3 is 15 amino acids. CDR1 is SGHTA, CDR2 FQGTGA, per germline. Deletions cut 5 bases from V and 4 bases from J, with 15 bases between.

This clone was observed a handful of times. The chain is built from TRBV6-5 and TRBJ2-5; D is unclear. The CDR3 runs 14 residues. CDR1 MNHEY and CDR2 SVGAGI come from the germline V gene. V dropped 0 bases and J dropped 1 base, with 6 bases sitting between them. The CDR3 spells CASSYSRIQETQYF. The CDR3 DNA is TGTGCCAGCAGTTACTCGCGCATCCAAGAGACCCAGTACTTC.

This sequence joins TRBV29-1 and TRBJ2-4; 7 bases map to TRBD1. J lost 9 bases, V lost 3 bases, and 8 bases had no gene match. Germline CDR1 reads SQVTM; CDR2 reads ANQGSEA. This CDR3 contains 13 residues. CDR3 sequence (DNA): TGCAGCGTTGAGTGGACAGGTCTCGGCATTCAGTACTTC. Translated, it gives CSVEWTGLGIQYF.

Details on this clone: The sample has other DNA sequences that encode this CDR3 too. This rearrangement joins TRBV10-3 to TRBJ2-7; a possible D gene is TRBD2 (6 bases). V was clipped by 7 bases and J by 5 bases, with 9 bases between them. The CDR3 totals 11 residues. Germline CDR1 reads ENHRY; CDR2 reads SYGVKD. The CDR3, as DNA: TGTGCCATCACCGGGGGTAACGAGCAGTACTTC. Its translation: CAITGGNEQYF.

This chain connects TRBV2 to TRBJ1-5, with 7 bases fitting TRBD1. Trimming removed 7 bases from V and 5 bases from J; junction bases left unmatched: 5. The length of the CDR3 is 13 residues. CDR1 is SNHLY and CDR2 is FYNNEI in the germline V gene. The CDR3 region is CASNRDRDQPQHF. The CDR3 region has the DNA TGTGCCAGCAACCGGGACAGAGATCAGCCCCAGCATTTT.

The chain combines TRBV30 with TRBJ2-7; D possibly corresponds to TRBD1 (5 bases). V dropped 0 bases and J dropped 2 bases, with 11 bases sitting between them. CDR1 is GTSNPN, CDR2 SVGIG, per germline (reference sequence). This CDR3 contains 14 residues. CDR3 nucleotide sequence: TGTGCCTGGAGTGTAGGGGCAATTACCTACGAGCAGTACTTC. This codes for CAWSVGAITYEQYF.

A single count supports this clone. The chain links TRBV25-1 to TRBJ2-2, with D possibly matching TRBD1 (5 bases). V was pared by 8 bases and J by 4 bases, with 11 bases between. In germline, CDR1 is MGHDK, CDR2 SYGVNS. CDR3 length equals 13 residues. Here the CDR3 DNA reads TGTGCCAGCTCCCCCAGGGTCACCGGGGAGCTGTTTTTT. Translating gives CASSPRVTGELFF.